This TCR beta chain derives from a study of blood T cell repertoires in COVID-19. Repertoires were generated with immunoSEQ multiplex PCR, while TCRdb's copy carries only in-frame clones and drops some. Here the sample spans about 360,000 clones, approximately 86% being singletons. Germline V gene data show CDR1 as SGHNT and CDR2 as YENEEA. The CDR3 totals 13 residues. V lost 4 bases to trimming and J lost 6 bases, with 10 bases between them. Sequenced input: peripheral blood. The receptor comes from a human donor in a cohort sampled during active COVID-19. The V and J genes are TRBV11-3 and TRBJ2-1; D is perhaps TRBD2 (6 bases). In DNA, the CDR3 is TGTGCCAGCAGCTCCAGGGAGGTCAATGAGCAGTTCTTC. Translating it yields CASSSREVNEQFF.